The clone carrying this T cell receptor beta chain came up many times. Per the germline V gene, CDR1 is MNHNS and CDR2 is SASEGT. The V gene lost 6 bases and the J gene lost 2 bases, with 11 bases spanning the gap. The CDR3 spans 13 residues. Uncontrolled infection, other autoimmune disease, pregnancy or lactation barred patients from enrollment. This sample is drawn from a study of T cells in Graves' hyperthyroidism and ophthalmopathy. RNA transcripts yielded amplified TCR beta CDR3 regions. Carried out on the TCR CDR3, a first-round RT-PCR used the HTBI primer set. Each CDR3 protein is one row after TCRdb ran MiXCR on the multiplex PCR reads. The sample has some 300,000 distinct CDR3 sequences, roughly 15% seen once.

This sequence originates from a man younger than 40 with Graves' hyperthyroidism. The J gene is TRBJ2-7, the V gene TRBV6-1; D may be TRBD2 (5 bases). Sequenced: blood. The CDR3 loop is CASRGTSPYEQYF. In DNA form, the CDR3 reads TGTGCCAGCAGGGGTACTAGTCCCTACGAGCAGTACTTC.